The 9 T cell receptor beta chains below all came from one sample that was sequenced in a study of T cells in tuberculosis. This table comes from immunoSEQ multiplex PCR, and its TCRdb copy is limited to in-frame clones, with some not included. The sample carries roughly 41,000 clones, 90% to 95% recorded once. Input material: PBMCs. The receptors shown here come from a donor aged 10-29 years with latent tuberculosis or without tuberculosis infection. Some clones in this sample may be carry-over from other donors' samples.

The chain links TRBV7-2 to TRBJ1-1; 12 positions agree with TRBD1. This CDR3 comprises 17 residues. Germline CDR1 is SGHTA and CDR2 is FQGNSA. The ends lost 3 bases at V and 0 bases at J; junction bases unmatched: 5. This chain's CDR3 is CASSLGTGGDLNTEAFF. The CDR3 DNA sequence: TGTGCCAGCAGCTTGGGGACAGGGGGCGACTTGAACACTGAAGCTTTCTTT.

This chain links TRBV7-9 with TRBJ1-2; D may be TRBD1 (6 bases). This CDR3 has 13 residues. The ends were cut back, 4 bases at V and 7 bases at J, with 13 bases in the middle. Germline-derived CDR1 and CDR2 are SEHNR and FQNEAQ (reference sequence). CDR3 nucleotides: TGTGCCAGCAGCTCACTTACAGGGATTGGCTACACCTTC. Protein product: CASSSLTGIGYTF.

DNA for the CDR3: TGTGCCAGCAGCCCTCAGGACAGGGGGAATTCACCCCTCCACTTT. Translated, it gives CASSPQDRGNSPLHF. J is TRBJ1-6 and V is TRBV25-1, with 10 nucleotides matching TRBD1. The CDR3 is 15 residues long. V dropped 6 bases and J dropped 7; count of bases not matched to a gene: 6. Germline assignment: CDR1 MGHDK and CDR2 SYGVNS.

The chain uses TRBV6-6 and TRBJ2-7, with TRBD1 identical over 7 bases. Germline-derived CDR1 and CDR2 are MNHNY and SVGAGI (reference sequence). CDR3 length: 16 residues. Germline trimming cut 6 bases from V and 0 bases from J; bases unmatched to any gene: 11. CDR3 DNA sequence: TGTGCCAGCAGGCGGGCCGGACAGGCCGACTCCTACGAGCAGTACTTC. It encodes CASRRAGQADSYEQYF.

This clone has a handful of counts. CDR3 loop: CASSLALSIEQYF. The CDR3 coding sequence is TGTGCCAGCAGCTTAGCCTTGAGCATCGAGCAGTACTTC. The J gene is TRBJ2-7, the V gene TRBV7-9; D is unclear. This CDR3 comprises 13 residues. Trimming removed 0 bases at V and 6 bases at J, with 9 bases between. Germline CDR1 SEHNR, CDR2 FQNEAQ (reference sequence).

The chain joins TRBV30 to TRBJ1-1; 8 bases map to TRBD1. The germline V gene encodes CDR1 GTSNPN and CDR2 SVGIG (reference sequence). The CDR3 has 14 residues. V lost 0 bases, J lost 1 base, and 1 base stayed unmatched. CDR3 in amino acids: CAWSVGQGNTEAFF. The CDR3 bases are TGTGCCTGGAGTGTAGGACAGGGGAACACTGAAGCTTTCTTT. Drawing the rest from reference TRBV30 and TRBJ1-1, the complete variable domain is SQTIHQWPATLVQPVGSPLSLECTVEGTSNPNLYWYRQAAGRGLQLLFYSVGIGQISSEVPQNLSASRPQDRQFILSSKKLLLSDSGFYLCAWSVGQGNTEAFFGQGTRLTVV.

The genes are TRBV6-1 and TRBJ2-1; 12 bases agree with TRBD2. The CDR3 length is 14 residues. J was trimmed by 7 bases and V by 7 bases; bases with no gene match: 5. Germline CDR1 and CDR2: MNHNS and SASEGT. The CDR3 region is CASTRTSGENEQFF. CDR3 in DNA: TGTGCCAGCACCCGGACTAGCGGGGAAAATGAGCAGTTCTTC.

This clone was seen only once. The chain combines TRBV6-4 with TRBJ1-4, with D possibly being TRBD1 (6 bases). V was cut by 2 bases and J by 11 bases, with 9 bases left in between. From germline, CDR1 is MRHNA and CDR2 SNTAGT. This CDR3 has 12 residues. In nucleotides, the CDR3 is TGTGCCAGCAGTGACCCAGGGGAGAAACTGTTTTTT. Its protein is CASSDPGEKLFF.

Only one count was recorded for this clone. The chain is built from TRBV4-3 and TRBJ2-6; tentative D call: TRBD2 (6 bases). V was pared by 0 bases and J by 1 base, with 7 bases between. CDR1 is LGHNA, CDR2 YSLEER, per germline. The CDR3 has 16 residues. CDR3 protein: CASSQEEGSGANVLTF. CDR3 coding DNA: TGCGCCAGCAGCCAAGAGGAGGGGTCTGGGGCCAACGTCCTGACTTTC.